The 18 T cell receptor beta chains below come from one sample, sequenced in a study. MiXCR, run by TCRdb on the 5' RACE reads, gives a single entry per CDR3 protein. The table shows 25,000 to 40,000 distinct CDR3 sequences, with roughly 25% occurring only once. The sample consisted of memory CD4+ T cells sorted from blood. The subset: memory CD4+ T cells, CD4+CD45RO+CD25-. Receptor source: a female donor with breast cancer.

The chain couples TRBV6-5 to TRBJ2-2; D is uncertain. The CDR3 sequence is 14 residues long. The V and J ends lost 0 bases and 5 bases respectively, with 7 bases between them. Germline values: CDR1 MNHEY, CDR2 SVGAGI. The CDR3 reads CASSYSEGTGELFF. The DNA for the CDR3 is TGTGCCAGCAGTTACTCGGAAGGGACCGGGGAGCTGTTTTTT.

In regard to this clonotype: Just one base apart from a much larger clone, this may be a read error. The J gene is TRBJ2-2, the V gene TRBV20-1, with D possibly TRBD2 on 5 matching bases. This CDR3 spans 11 amino acids. The germline gives CDR1 DFQATT, CDR2 SNEGSKA (reference sequence). The CDR3: CGADRGGELFF. CDR3 bases: TGCGGTGCAGATCGGGGCGGGGAGCTGTTTTTT.

This clonotype showed up many times. This rearrangement joins TRBV6-6 to TRBJ1-2, with D possibly being TRBD1 (5 bases). V lost 6 bases and J lost 4, with 18 bases in between. Germline-derived CDR1 and CDR2 are MNHNY and SVGAGI (reference sequence). This CDR3 contains 15 residues. CDR3 sequence (DNA): TGTGCCAGCAGCCCTCAGGGAAATGGAGGCTATGGCTACACCTTC. As protein: CASSPQGNGGYGYTF.

This clonotype showed up just a few times. The V call is TRBV7-2, the J call TRBJ2-5, with TRBD2 identical over 14 bases. The CDR3 loop spans 15 amino acids. Germline values: CDR1 SGHTA, CDR2 FQGNSA. Trimming removed 6 bases from V and 7 bases from J; junction bases left unmatched: 7. The CDR3 loop is CASRAGLAGGRTQYF. In DNA form, the CDR3 reads TGTGCCAGCAGAGCTGGACTAGCGGGGGGTAGGACCCAGTACTTC.

This clonotype was picked up many times. The chain has TRBV6-5 and TRBJ1-2; possible D gene TRBD1, 5 bases. Trimming took 6 bases from V and 4 from J, leaving 12 bases between them. Germline V lookup: CDR1 MNHEY, CDR2 SVGAGI. There are 13 residues in the CDR3. CDR3 loop: CASSPVGVYGYTF. CDR3 nucleotides: TGTGCCAGCAGCCCGGTAGGGGTCTATGGCTACACCTTC.

This clonotype has ten or more counts. The rearrangement links TRBV11-2 to TRBJ2-1, with D unresolved. This CDR3 has 13 residues. Trimming shortened V by 2 bases and J by 10 bases, and 12 bases separated the two germline ends. Germline V gene lookup returns CDR1 SGHAT and CDR2 FQNNGV. As DNA, the CDR3 is TGTGCCAGCAGCTTAACCCTAGTAGACGAGCAGTTCTTC. It specifies CASSLTLVDEQFF.

This clonotype occurred a few times. The chain joins TRBV4-2 to TRBJ1-5, with D possibly TRBD1 on 5 matching bases. Deletions cut 4 bases from V and 7 bases from J, with 17 bases between. The germline CDR1 and CDR2 sequences are LGHNA and YNFKEQ. The CDR3 length is 15 residues. CDR3 sequence: CASSRNTGEGQPQHF. As DNA, the CDR3 is TGTGCCAGCAGCCGGAATACGGGGGAGGGGCAGCCCCAGCATTTT.

As for this clonotype: A much larger clone differs by one base, so this may be a read error. The rearrangement joins TRBV7-9 to TRBJ2-1, with TRBD2 identical over 8 bases. From germline, CDR1 is SEHNR and CDR2 FQNEAQ (reference sequence). This CDR3 spans 12 amino acids. CDR3 amino acids: CVSAGGDNEQFF. The CDR3 coding sequence is TGTGTCAGCGCGGGAGGAGACAATGAGCAGTTCTTC.

This chain connects TRBV1 to TRBJ2-7; whether TRBD2, the table's D call, matches the DNA was not checked. TRBV1 is classified as a pseudogene. The CDR3 consists of 16 residues. CDR3 nucleotide sequence: TGCACCAACCCGAATGGGGCGGGGGGCATGTCCTACGAGCAGTACTTC. It translates to CTNPNGAGGMSYEQYF.

This clonotype was observed a few times. This sequence joins TRBV5-6 and TRBJ2-3; D is unclear. Germline CDR1 reads SGHDT; CDR2 reads YYEEEE. The CDR3 loop spans 13 amino acids. V lost 2 bases and J lost 2, with 6 bases in between. CDR3 sequence reads: CASSFGFTDTQYF. In DNA, the CDR3 is TGTGCCAGCAGCTTCGGGTTCACAGATACGCAGTATTTT.

This clonotype was seen repeatedly, ten times or more. This chain links TRBV27 with TRBJ2-5; D might be TRBD1 (5 bases). Germline V lookup: CDR1 MNHEY, CDR2 SMNVEV (reference sequence). This CDR3 contains 12 residues. V lost 10 bases and J lost 4, with 13 bases in between. CDR3 in DNA: TGTGCCACCCTTGGGGCAGGAGAGACCCAGTACTTC. Encoded protein: CATLGAGETQYF.

By its share, this clonotype is medium-sized. The chain couples TRBV4-1 to TRBJ2-5; TRBD1 matches at 10 bases. This CDR3 region has 15 residues. V lost 2 bases and J lost 3; bases outside the gene matches: 3. Germline V gene lookup returns CDR1 MGHRA and CDR2 YSYEKL. This CDR3 reads CASSQQTGGEETQYF. The CDR3 DNA sequence: TGCGCCAGCAGCCAACAGACAGGGGGCGAAGAGACCCAGTACTTC.

This clonotype was seen a handful of times. J is TRBJ2-5 and V is TRBV27; D is uncertain. The V end lost 2 bases, the J end lost 1 base, and 11 bases lay between the germline ends. Germline CDR1 and CDR2: MNHEY and SMNVEV (reference sequence). The CDR3 has 15 amino acids. The CDR3 region is CASSLIRTPQETQYF. CDR3 DNA sequence: TGTGCCAGCAGTTTAATCCGTACGCCCCAAGAGACCCAGTACTTC.

Concerning this clonotype: This likely comes from a read error, as the CDR3 has no conserved phenylalanine or tryptophan at its end. This chain connects TRBV7-9 to TRBJ2-3, with 10 nucleotides matching TRBD1. The CDR3 is made up of 15 amino acids. V was pared by 5 bases and J by 2 bases, with 4 bases of the junction left unmatched. The germline gives CDR1 SEHNR, CDR2 FQNEAQ (reference sequence). CDR3 nucleotide sequence: TGTGCCAGCAGCGCGACAGGGGGCATCACAGATACGCAGTATTCT. This codes for CASSATGGITDTQYS.

This clonotype came up a few times. The rearrangement links TRBV20-1 to TRBJ2-6; D remains unclear. Germline values: CDR1 DFQATT, CDR2 SNEGSKA (reference sequence). The CDR3 has 15 amino acids. V dropped 0 bases and J dropped 4 bases, with 10 bases sitting between them. The chain's CDR3 is CSARDFTAGANVLTF. CDR3 DNA sequence: TGCAGTGCTAGAGATTTTACGGCAGGGGCCAACGTCCTGACTTTC.

The V call is TRBV12-3 or TRBV12-4, the J call TRBJ2-7; TRBD1 matches at 7 bases. J was trimmed by 2 bases and V by 3 bases; bases with no gene match: 16. This CDR3 has 18 amino acids. This CDR3 reads CASSFGRPGTVGAYEQYF. CDR3 DNA sequence: TGTGCCAGCAGTTTTGGCCGCCCCGGGACAGTTGGGGCCTACGAGCAGTACTTC.

As regards this clonotype: Just one base apart from a much larger clone, this may be a read error. This CDR3 is missing its conserved last phenylalanine or tryptophan, likely due to a read error. CDR3 residues: CAINSHTGELFV. The CDR3 DNA reads as TGTGCCATCAACTCCCACACCGGGGAGCTGTTTGTT. This sequence joins TRBV10-3 and TRBJ2-2; D uncertain. The germline gives CDR1 ENHRY, CDR2 SYGVKD. V dropped 7 bases and J dropped 3 bases, with 6 bases sitting between them. The CDR3 contains 12 residues.

This clonotype was counted many times. The chain is built from TRBV7-9 and TRBJ1-2; the D gene is possibly TRBD1 (5 bases). Trimming left V 1 base short and J 7 bases short, with 13 bases between. The CDR3 spans 14 residues. CDR1 and CDR2 (germline): SEHNR, FQNEAQ (reference sequence). CDR3 sequence (DNA): TGTGCCAGCAGCTTAGTAATAGGGGAGGCTGGCTACACCTTC. The encoded protein is CASSLVIGEAGYTF. Drawing the rest from reference TRBV7-9 and TRBJ1-2, the complete variable domain is DTGVSQNPRHKITKRGQNVTFRCDPISEHNRLYWYRQTLGQGPEFLTYFQNEAQLEKSRLLSDRFSAERPKGSFSTLEIQRTEQGDSAMYLCASSLVIGEAGYTFGSGTRLTVV.